The clone carrying this T cell receptor (beta chain) was counted only a few times. Its antigen is not known. The data belong to a study of human T cells and chemical hapten exposure. Study summary: Diphenylcyclopropenone was applied weekly to patients' scalps across the roughly 24-week study. Study observations and caveats: Expanded TCRs clustered into significantly more large CDR3 similarity groups than controls, the analysis revealed.

The time point: patch test 1, 2 weeks after DPC sensitization. Treatment described: therapeutic diphenylcyclopropenone sensitization with weekly scalp DPC. Venepuncture was done earlier than the placement of each patch test. The library put unique molecular identifiers onto individual cDNA molecules. TCRdb re-called the RACE reads with MiXCR, one entry per CDR3 protein. The sample records tens of thousands of distinct CDR3 sequences, about 9.3% being singletons. The input for sequencing was whole blood, taken in connection with sensitization to the hapten diphenylcyclopropenone (DPC). This TCR was sampled from a woman aged 40 to 49 with alopecia areata. Some clones in this sample may be carry-over from other donors' samples.

The CDR3 bases are TGTGCCAGCAGCCTTCCGGGGCCTAACTATGGCTACACCTTC. It translates to CASSLPGPNYGYTF. The chain carries TRBV7-9 and TRBJ1-2; tentatively, D is TRBD1 (5 bases). V lost 5 bases and J lost 0, with 10 bases in between. The CDR3 runs 14 residues. Germline V gives CDR1 SEHNR, CDR2 FQNEAQ (reference sequence).